This T cell receptor (beta chain) was sequenced during a study of blood T cell repertoires in COVID-19. Study-level information: PBMCs, B-cell-depleted T cells, or T cells were the source of the cDNA or gDNA that made up the material.

V was pared by 6 bases and J by 0 bases, with 10 bases of the junction left unmatched. The CDR3 extends over 17 amino acids. CDR1 is KGHSH and CDR2 is LQKENI in the germline V gene. TCRdb keeps only in-frame clones here, not all; method: immunoSEQ multiplex PCR. In the table there are approximately 100,000 clones, about 91% of which are singletons. The chain recombines TRBV18 with TRBJ1-4; 7 nucleotides match TRBD1. The source of this sequence is a man aged 50-60 years with acute or convalescent COVID-19. Specimen: peripheral blood. The CDR3 reads CASSPRTGSATNEKLFF. The CDR3 nucleotides read TGTGCCAGCTCGCCTAGGACAGGATCGGCAACTAATGAAAAACTGTTTTTT.